One sample yielded the 28 T cell receptor beta chains listed below, sequenced in a study of T cell repertoires in cytomegalovirus infection. No cognate antigen is known for these TCRs. TCRdb reprocessed the reads with MiXCR, giving one entry per CDR3 protein. The sample lists hundreds of thousands of distinct CDR3 sequences; roughly 42% were seen once. The sample was cultured PBMCs, taken from culture after CMV antigen stimulation. These receptors were taken from a human donor in good health (CMV status not recorded). Some clones in this sample may be carry-over from other donors' samples.

The chain links TRBV20-1 to TRBJ1-5; D remains unclear. The CDR3 loop spans 13 amino acids. Trimming shortened V by 4 bases and J by 0 bases, and 7 bases separated the two germline ends. CDR1 DFQATT and CDR2 SNEGSKA come from the germline V gene (reference sequence). The CDR3 DNA reads as TGCAGTGCTACAGGATATAGCAATCAGCCCCAGCATTTT. It translates to CSATGYSNQPQHF.

In its sample, this clonotype was seen a few times. The chain carries TRBV7-9 and TRBJ1-2, with D unresolved. The V end was cut by 4 bases, the J end by 8 bases, with 14 bases between. Per the germline V gene, CDR1 is SEHNR and CDR2 is FQNEAQ (reference sequence). The CDR3 contains 13 residues. CDR3: CASSSFGPGGYTF. The DNA of the CDR3 is TGTGCCAGCAGCTCCTTTGGACCGGGCGGCTACACCTTC.

V usage is TRBV7-2 and J usage is TRBJ2-7; D remains ambiguous. Germline assignment: CDR1 SGHTA and CDR2 FQGNSA. This CDR3 spans 13 amino acids. V lost 8 bases, J lost 0 bases, and 11 bases lay in between. As DNA, the CDR3 is TGTGCCAGCGTTCCCGAGAGCTCCTACGAGCAGTACTTC. Protein product: CASVPESSYEQYF.

The CDR3 spells CASSFQGGYNEQFF. CDR3 nucleotides: TGTGCCAGCAGTTTCCAGGGGGGATACAATGAGCAGTTCTTC. This chain joins TRBV12-3 or TRBV12-4 and TRBJ2-1, with TRBD1 as a possible D gene (7 bases). Deletions cut 3 bases from V and 4 bases from J, with 10 bases between. This CDR3 region has 14 residues.

This clonotype was counted between two and nine times. The chain joins TRBV7-6 to TRBJ1-4; 8 bases are a match to TRBD1. Trimming took 2 bases from V and 11 from J; bases not matched to a gene: 10. The V gene's germline CDR1 is SGHVS and CDR2 FNYEAQ. This CDR3 spans 15 amino acids. The CDR3 loop reads CASSLLQGARGKLFF. CDR3 in DNA: TGTGCCAGCAGCTTACTTCAGGGGGCGAGGGGGAAACTGTTTTTT.

This clonotype was seen repeatedly, ten times or more. The chain has TRBV7-2 and TRBJ1-2; a weak D match, TRBD1 (5 bases). The CDR3 totals 15 residues. CDR1 and CDR2 (germline): SGHTA, FQGNSA. The ends were cut back, 2 bases at V and 5 bases at J, with 15 bases in the middle. The CDR3 coding sequence is TGTGCCAGCAGCTTACCGGGACCGAGAACATATGGCTACACCTTC. Amino acids: CASSLPGPRTYGYTF.

The V and J genes are TRBV2 and TRBJ2-3; 7 bases align to TRBD1. The CDR3 sequence is 14 residues long. With 7 bases clipped from V and 0 bases from J, the junction kept 4 bases outside the gene matches. From germline, CDR1 is SNHLY and CDR2 FYNNEI. The CDR3 region has the DNA TGTGCCAGCATTAGGGGGCTTAGCACAGATACGCAGTATTTT. The encoded protein is CASIRGLSTDTQYF.

This clonotype was found a few times. This chain uses TRBV7-6 with TRBJ1-4; D remains ambiguous. V was clipped by 1 base and J by 6 bases, with 9 bases between them. This CDR3 has 14 residues. In germline, CDR1 is SGHVS, CDR2 FNYEAQ. This CDR3 reads CASSLGGSDEKLFF. The CDR3 DNA reads TGTGCCAGCAGCTTAGGAGGGAGCGATGAAAAACTGTTTTTT.

The chain is built from TRBV5-6 and TRBJ2-7, with D maybe TRBD1 (5 bases). The CDR3 runs to 16 residues. CDR1 is SGHDT and CDR2 is YYEEEE in the germline V gene. Deletions cut 4 bases from V and 1 base from J, with 18 bases between. CDR3 sequence (DNA): TGTGCCAGCAGCCCCCTGATTGGGGCTAGGTCCTACGAGCAGTACTTC. Translating gives CASSPLIGARSYEQYF.

V and J are TRBV6-6 and TRBJ1-6; D remains ambiguous. Germline CDR1 reads MNHNY; CDR2 reads SVGAGI (reference sequence). CDR3 length: 15 residues. The V end was cut by 0 bases, the J end by 7 bases, with 10 bases between. The CDR3: CASSYSVSRNSPLHF. The CDR3 DNA reads as TGTGCCAGCAGTTACTCGGTCTCCCGGAATTCACCCCTCCACTTT.

V is TRBV7-2 and J is TRBJ1-3; D gene ambiguous. Trimming removed 7 bases at V and 4 bases at J, with 11 bases between. CDR1 is SGHTA and CDR2 is FQGNSA in the germline V gene. This CDR3 has 13 residues. CDR3 loop: CASKNSGGNTIYF. CDR3 in DNA: TGTGCCAGCAAAAACTCGGGGGGAAACACCATATATTTT.

V and J are TRBV12-3 or TRBV12-4 and TRBJ2-4; a possible D gene is TRBD2 (6 bases). V lost 3 bases and J 7 bases, leaving 10 bases between the germline ends. The CDR3 runs to 13 residues. The CDR3, as DNA: TGTGCCAGCAGTTTTTGGGAGGAGAACATTCAGTACTTC. Translated: CASSFWEENIQYF.

This clonotype was recorded only once. The V and J genes are TRBV12-3 or TRBV12-4 and TRBJ2-7, with a possible D match to TRBD1 (5 bases). The CDR3 extends over 13 amino acids. Trimming removed 6 bases from V and 2 bases from J, with 11 bases in between. CDR3 sequence (DNA): TGTGCCAGCAGGGTGTTGGGGCCCTACGAGCAGTACTTC. It is translated as CASRVLGPYEQYF.

J is TRBJ2-3 and V is TRBV7-2, with TRBD2 matching over 7 bases. From germline, CDR1 is SGHTA and CDR2 FQGNSA. V lost 5 bases, J lost 5 bases, and 13 bases stayed unmatched. This CDR3 has 16 amino acids. CDR3 bases: TGTGCCAGCAGCCCCCCTAGCGGCCATAGTAGAGATACGCAGTATTTT. This codes for CASSPPSGHSRDTQYF.

This clonotype has a handful of counts. This chain joins TRBV11-2 and TRBJ1-4; the D gene is possibly TRBD1 (6 bases). This CDR3 contains 15 residues. Germline CDR1 reads SGHAT; CDR2 reads FQNNGV. V dropped 4 bases and J dropped 15 bases, with 24 bases sitting between them. Here the CDR3 DNA reads TGTGCCAGCAGCTCAGCCGGGACATCCACCTATCGGGTGTTTTTT. It codes for CASSSAGTSTYRVFF.

This clonotype was seen only a few times. V usage is TRBV6-2 or TRBV6-3 and J usage is TRBJ2-5; perhaps TRBD2 as D (5 bases). CDR3 size: 15 residues. CDR1 and CDR2 from the germline V gene are MNHEY and SVGEGT. V was shortened by 6 bases and J by 1 base, with 15 bases between the two germline ends. CDR3 residues: CASSESGKAQETQYF. As DNA, the CDR3 is TGTGCCAGCAGCGAGAGCGGAAAGGCCCAAGAGACCCAGTACTTC.

This rearrangement joins TRBV7-4 to TRBJ2-7, with D possibly TRBD1 on 5 matching bases. The CDR3 has 12 amino acids. CDR1 and CDR2 from the germline V gene are SGHVT and SQSDAQ. Between the trimmed V and J ends, which lost 7 bases and 6 bases, there was a span of 13 bases. This chain's CDR3 is CASTIDSTEQYF. In DNA form, the CDR3 reads TGTGCCAGCACCATCGACAGTACCGAGCAGTACTTC.

This clonotype was observed a few times. The V gene is TRBV7-2, the J gene TRBJ2-7; D possibly corresponds to TRBD1 (6 bases). V gave up 4 bases and J gave up 0 bases, with 13 bases separating them. Germline V lookup: CDR1 SGHTA, CDR2 FQGNSA. The CDR3 has 15 amino acids. The CDR3 sequence: CASSSDTGSSYEQYF. The CDR3 nucleotides read TGTGCCAGCAGCTCAGATACAGGGAGCTCCTACGAGCAGTACTTC.

The rearrangement joins TRBV20-1 to TRBJ1-1; D gene unclear. Germline CDR1 reads DFQATT; CDR2 reads SNEGSKA (reference sequence). The ends were cut back, 5 bases at V and 4 bases at J, with 11 bases in the middle. The CDR3 runs to 12 residues. The CDR3 coding sequence is TGCAGTGCTGTGGGTTCGGGCACTGAAGCTTTCTTT. It is translated as CSAVGSGTEAFF.

The CDR3 coding sequence is TGCGCCAGCAGCCAGCTAGCGGATTTCACCACCGGGGAGCTGTTTTTT. Amino acid sequence: CASSQLADFTTGELFF. This chain connects TRBV4-3 to TRBJ2-2; 7 nucleotides agree with TRBD2. This CDR3 is 16 amino acids long. Looked up from germline, CDR1 is LGHNA and CDR2 is YSLEER. The J segment lost 4 bases and the V segment lost 3 bases, leaving 8 bases of the junction unmatched.

V usage is TRBV7-2 and J usage is TRBJ2-1; weak D call: TRBD1 (6 bases). Germline loops: CDR1 SGHTA, CDR2 FQGNSA. The V end lost 8 bases, the J end lost 9 bases, and 14 bases lay between the germline ends. The CDR3 spans 12 residues. The CDR3 reads CASSQWDTEQFF. The CDR3 region has the DNA TGTGCCAGCTCCCAATGGGACACTGAGCAGTTCTTC.

This clonotype has a handful of counts. The V call is TRBV15, the J call TRBJ2-3; 10 nucleotides match TRBD2. This CDR3 spans 16 amino acids. With V trimmed by 7 bases and J by 0 bases, 7 bases remained unmatched. In germline, CDR1 is LNHNV, CDR2 YYDKDF (reference sequence). CDR3 nucleotide sequence: TGTGCCACCATGAGTAGCGGGGGGTATAGCACAGATACGCAGTATTTT. Translation: CATMSSGGYSTDTQYF.

The rearrangement uses TRBV7-8 and TRBJ2-1; 8 bases align to TRBD2. Germline V CDR1 and CDR2: SGHVS, FQNEAQ. This CDR3 spans 15 amino acids. V lost 5 bases to trimming and J lost 7 bases; unmatched junction nucleotides: 10. The CDR3 loop is CASSLATSGWNEQFF. CDR3 coding DNA: TGTGCCAGCAGCCTGGCTACTAGCGGATGGAATGAGCAGTTCTTC.

The genes are TRBV7-9 and TRBJ2-7; D may be TRBD2 (6 bases). Germline lookup yields CDR1 SEHNR and CDR2 FQNEAQ (reference sequence). With 8 bases removed from V and 6 bases from J, the gap between germline ends came to 8 bases. This CDR3 has 10 residues. CDR3 DNA sequence: TGTGCCAGCGGAGGGCTCGAGCAGTACTTC. Its protein product is CASGGLEQYF. Complete variable domain (other parts from reference TRBV7-9 and TRBJ2-7): DTGVSQNPRHKITKRGQNVTFRCDPISEHNRLYWYRQTLGQGPEFLTYFQNEAQLEKSRLLSDRFSAERPKGSFSTLEIQRTEQGDSAMYLCASGGLEQYFGPGTRLTVT.

J is TRBJ2-2 and V is TRBV20-1; tentatively, D is TRBD1 (6 bases). Germline CDR1 and CDR2: DFQATT and SNEGSKA (reference sequence). The CDR3 sequence is 14 residues long. V lost 4 bases and J lost 4, with 13 bases in between. In DNA, the CDR3 is TGCAGTGCTACAGACCAAGGGGGCACCGGGGAGCTGTTTTTT. Its translation is CSATDQGGTGELFF.

The rearrangement links TRBV7-6 to TRBJ1-3; unclear D gene. V was shortened by 4 bases and J by 0 bases, with 10 bases between the two germline ends. Looked up from germline, CDR1 is SGHVS and CDR2 is FNYEAQ. The CDR3 consists of 15 residues. CDR3 sequence (DNA): TGTGCCAGCAGCTCCGAAGGGTTCTCTGGAAACACCATATATTTT. This gives the protein CASSSEGFSGNTIYF.

This clonotype was observed a handful of times. The gene calls are TRBV6-6 and TRBJ1-2; D may be TRBD1 (6 bases). Germline lookup yields CDR1 MNHNY and CDR2 SVGAGI (reference sequence). V lost 6 bases and J lost 3, with 32 bases in between. This CDR3 comprises 20 residues. CDR3 nucleotides: TGTGCCAGCAGAGCCCCACCAAGCGGACAGCAGAAACACCTCTACTATGGCTACACCTTC. It translates to CASRAPPSGQQKHLYYGYTF.

This rearrangement joins TRBV15 to TRBJ2-5; TRBD2 matches at 15 bases. This CDR3 has 18 amino acids. V shed 5 bases and J 2 bases; nucleotides not matched to a gene: 9. Germline V gene data show CDR1 as LNHNV and CDR2 as YYDKDF (reference sequence). The CDR3 loop reads CATSGPGLAGGRQETQYF. The CDR3 bases are TGTGCCACCAGCGGGCCGGGACTAGCGGGGGGCAGACAAGAGACCCAGTACTTC.